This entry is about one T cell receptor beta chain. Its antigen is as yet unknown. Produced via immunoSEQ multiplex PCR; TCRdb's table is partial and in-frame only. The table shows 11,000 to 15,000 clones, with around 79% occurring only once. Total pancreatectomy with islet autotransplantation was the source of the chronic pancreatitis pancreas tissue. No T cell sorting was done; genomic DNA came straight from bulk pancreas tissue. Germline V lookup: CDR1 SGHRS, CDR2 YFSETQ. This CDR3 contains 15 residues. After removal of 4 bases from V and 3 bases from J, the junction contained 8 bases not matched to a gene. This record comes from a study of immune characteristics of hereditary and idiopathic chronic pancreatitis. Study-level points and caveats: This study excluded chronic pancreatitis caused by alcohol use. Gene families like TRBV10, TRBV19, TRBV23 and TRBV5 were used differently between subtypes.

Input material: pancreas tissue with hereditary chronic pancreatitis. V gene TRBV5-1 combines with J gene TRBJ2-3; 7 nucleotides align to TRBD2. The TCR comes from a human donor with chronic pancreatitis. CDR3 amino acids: CASSRSGIGTDTQYF. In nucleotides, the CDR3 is TGCGCCAGCAGCCGGAGCGGGATCGGGACAGATACGCAGTATTTT.